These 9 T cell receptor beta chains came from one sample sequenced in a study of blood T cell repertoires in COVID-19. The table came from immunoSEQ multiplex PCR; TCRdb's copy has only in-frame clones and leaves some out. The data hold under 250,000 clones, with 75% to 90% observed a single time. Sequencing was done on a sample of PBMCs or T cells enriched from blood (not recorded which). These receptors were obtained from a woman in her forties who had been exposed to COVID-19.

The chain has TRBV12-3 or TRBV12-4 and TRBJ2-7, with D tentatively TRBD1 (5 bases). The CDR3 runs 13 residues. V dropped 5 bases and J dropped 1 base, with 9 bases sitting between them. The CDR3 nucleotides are TGTGCCAGCAGTCCCGACAGATCCTACGAGCAGTACTTC. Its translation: CASSPDRSYEQYF.

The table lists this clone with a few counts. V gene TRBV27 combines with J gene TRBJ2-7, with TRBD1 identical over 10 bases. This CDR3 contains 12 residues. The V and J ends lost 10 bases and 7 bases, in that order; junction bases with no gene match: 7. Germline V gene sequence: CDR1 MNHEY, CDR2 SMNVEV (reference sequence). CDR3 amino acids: CANRDRGSEQYF. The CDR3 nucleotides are TGTGCCAACCGGGACAGGGGCAGTGAGCAGTACTTC.

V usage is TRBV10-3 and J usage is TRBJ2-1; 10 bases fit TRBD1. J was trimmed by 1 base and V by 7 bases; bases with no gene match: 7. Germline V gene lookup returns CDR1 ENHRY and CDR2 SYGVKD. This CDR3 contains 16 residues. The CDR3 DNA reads TGTGCCATCAACTCCGGACAGGGGGGATCCTACAATGAGCAGTTCTTC. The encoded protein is CAINSGQGGSYNEQFF.

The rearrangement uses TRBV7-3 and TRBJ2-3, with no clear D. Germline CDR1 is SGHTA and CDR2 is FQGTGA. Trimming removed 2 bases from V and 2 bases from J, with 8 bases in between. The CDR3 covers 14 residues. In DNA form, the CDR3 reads TGTGCCAGCAGCTTACTTGGCCCCACAGATACGCAGTATTTT. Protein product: CASSLLGPTDTQYF.

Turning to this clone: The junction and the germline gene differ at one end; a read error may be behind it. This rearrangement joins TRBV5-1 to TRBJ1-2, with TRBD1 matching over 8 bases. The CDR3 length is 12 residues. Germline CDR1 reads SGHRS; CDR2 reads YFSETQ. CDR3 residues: CASSYGQGLIAF. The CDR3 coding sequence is TGCGCCAGCAGCTATGGACAGGGTCTGATCGCCTTC. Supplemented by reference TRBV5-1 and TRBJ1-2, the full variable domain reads KAGVTQTPRYLIKTRGQQVTLSCSPISGHRSVSWYQQTPGQGLQFLFEYFSETQRNKGNFPGRFSGRQFSNSRSEMNVSTLELGDSALYLCASSYGQGLIAFGSGTRLTVV.

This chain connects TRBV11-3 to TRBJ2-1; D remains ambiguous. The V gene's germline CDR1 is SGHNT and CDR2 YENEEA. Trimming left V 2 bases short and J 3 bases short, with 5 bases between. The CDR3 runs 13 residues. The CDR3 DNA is TGTGCCAGCAGCTTAAACAGCTACAATGAGCAGTTCTTC. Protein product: CASSLNSYNEQFF.

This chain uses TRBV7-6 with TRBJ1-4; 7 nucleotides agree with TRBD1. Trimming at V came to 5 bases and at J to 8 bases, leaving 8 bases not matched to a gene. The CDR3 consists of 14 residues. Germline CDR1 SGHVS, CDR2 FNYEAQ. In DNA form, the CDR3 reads TGTGCCAGCAGCGAGACCGGAGGGGGCGAAAAACTGTTTTTT. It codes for CASSETGGGEKLFF.

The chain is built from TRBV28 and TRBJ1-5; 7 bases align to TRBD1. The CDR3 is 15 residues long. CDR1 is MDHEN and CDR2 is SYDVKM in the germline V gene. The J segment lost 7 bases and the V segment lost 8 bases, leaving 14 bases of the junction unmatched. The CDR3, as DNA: TGTGCCAGCCTCCCCGGAGGTCAACAGGGGCAGCCCCAGCATTTT. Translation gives CASLPGGQQGQPQHF. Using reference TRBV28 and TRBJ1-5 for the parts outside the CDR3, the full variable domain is DVKVTQSSRYLVKRTGEKVFLECVQDMDHENMFWYRQDPGLGLRLIYFSYDVKMKEKGDIPEGYSVSREKKERFSLILESASTNQTSMYLCASLPGGQQGQPQHFGDGTRLSIL.

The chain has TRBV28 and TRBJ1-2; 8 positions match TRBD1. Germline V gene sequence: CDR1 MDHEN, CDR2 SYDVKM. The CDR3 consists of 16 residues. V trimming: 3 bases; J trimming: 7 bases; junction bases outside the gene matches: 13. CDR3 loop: CASSFYPDREGRGYTF. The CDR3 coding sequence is TGTGCCAGCAGTTTTTACCCGGACAGGGAAGGACGTGGCTACACCTTC.